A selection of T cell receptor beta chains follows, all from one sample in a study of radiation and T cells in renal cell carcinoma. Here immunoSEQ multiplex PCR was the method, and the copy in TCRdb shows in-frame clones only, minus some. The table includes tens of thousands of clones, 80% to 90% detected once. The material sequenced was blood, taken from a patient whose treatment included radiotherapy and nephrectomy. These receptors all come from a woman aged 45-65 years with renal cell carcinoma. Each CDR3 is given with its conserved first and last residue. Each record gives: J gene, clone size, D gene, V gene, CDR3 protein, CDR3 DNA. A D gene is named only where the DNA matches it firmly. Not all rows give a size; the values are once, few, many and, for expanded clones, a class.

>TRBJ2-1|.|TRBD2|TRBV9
CASSGRTSNEQFF
TGTGCCAGCAGCGGTAGGACTAGCAATGAGCAGTTCTTC
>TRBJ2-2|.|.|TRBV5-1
CASSLEPEGRDTGELFF
TGCGCCAGCAGCTTGGAGCCCGAGGGTCGAGACACCGGGGAGCTGTTTTTT
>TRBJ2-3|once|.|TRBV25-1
CASSGRIDTQYF
TGTGCCAGCAGTGGGCGAATAGATACGCAGTATTTT
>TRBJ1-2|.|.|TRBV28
CASSLLRSMRGYTF
TGTGCCAGCAGTTTATTACGGTCGATGAGGGGCTACACCTTC
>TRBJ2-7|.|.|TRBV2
CASSETGLATYEQYF
TGTGCCAGCAGTGAAACGGGTCTAGCGACCTACGAGCAGTACTTC
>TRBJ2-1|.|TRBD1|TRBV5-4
CASSLTGGAFFF
TGTGCCAGCAGCTTGACAGGGGGCGCATTCTTCTTC
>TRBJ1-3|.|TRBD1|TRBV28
CASSSGGVRNTIYF
TGTGCCAGCAGTTCAGGGGGCGTCAGGAACACCATATATTTT
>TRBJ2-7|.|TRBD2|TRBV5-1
CASSPGGRTSGLSYEQYF
TGCGCCAGCAGCCCCGGGGGCCGGACTAGCGGTCTCTCCTACGAGCAGTACTTC
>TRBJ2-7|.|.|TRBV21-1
CASSKRAYEQYF
TGTGCCAGCAGCAAAAGGGCCTACGAGCAGTACTTC
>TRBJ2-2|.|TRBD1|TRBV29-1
CSVGTGDGTGELFF
TGCAGCGTAGGGACAGGGGACGGGACCGGGGAGCTGTTTTTT
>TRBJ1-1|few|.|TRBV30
CAWSKWQENTEAFF
TGTGCCTGGAGTAAATGGCAGGAGAACACTGAAGCTTTCTTT
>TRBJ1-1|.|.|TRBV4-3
CASSQDAWTPEAFF
TGCGCCAGCAGCCAAGATGCTTGGACCCCTGAAGCTTTCTTT
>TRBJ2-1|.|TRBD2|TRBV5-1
CASSWTGTSGYNEQFF
TGCGCCAGCAGCTGGACGGGGACTAGCGGCTACAATGAGCAGTTCTTC
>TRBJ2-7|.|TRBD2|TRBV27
CATRREATYEQYF
TGTGCCACCAGACGGGAGGCAACCTACGAGCAGTACTTC
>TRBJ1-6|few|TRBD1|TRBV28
CASSSGTGNSPLHF
TGTGCCAGCAGTTCTGGGACAGGGAATTCACCCCTCCACTTT
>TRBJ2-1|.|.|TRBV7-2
CASSLRDSSYNEQFF
TGTGCCAGCAGCTTACGGGATTCTTCCTACAATGAGCAGTTCTTC
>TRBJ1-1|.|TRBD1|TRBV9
CASSPQTGAENTEAFF
TGTGCCAGCAGCCCCCAGACAGGGGCGGAGAACACTGAAGCTTTCTTT
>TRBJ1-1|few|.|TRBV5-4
CASTPAGGRKAFF
TGTGCCAGCACCCCGGCGGGGGGCCGGAAAGCTTTCTTT
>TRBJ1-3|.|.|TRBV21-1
CAVRGYGPGNTIYF
TGTGCCGTTCGCGGGTACGGTCCTGGAAACACCATATATTTT
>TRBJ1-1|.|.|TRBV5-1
CASSSKEAAEAFF
TGCGCCAGCAGCTCCAAGGAGGCGGCTGAAGCTTTCTTT
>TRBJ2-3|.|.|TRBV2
CASSDRGTTDTQYF
TGTGCCAGCAGTGATCGGGGAACCACAGATACGCAGTATTTT
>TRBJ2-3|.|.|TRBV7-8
CASPKRDPIKGIYTDTQYF
TGTGCCAGCCCCAAAAGGGACCCAATTAAGGGGATTTACACAGATACGCAGTATTTT
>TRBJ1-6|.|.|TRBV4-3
CASSQEAGDSPLHF
TGCGCCAGCAGCCAAGAGGCAGGCGATTCACCCCTCCACTTT
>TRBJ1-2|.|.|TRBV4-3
CASSQDRTSGYGYTF
TGCGCCAGCAGCCAAGACAGGACCTCAGGCTATGGCTACACCTTC
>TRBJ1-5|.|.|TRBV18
CASSAREEGPQHF
TGTGCCAGCTCAGCGAGGGAGGAGGGGCCCCAGCATTTT
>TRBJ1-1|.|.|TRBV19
CASSEGRRTEAFF
TGTGCCAGTAGTGAGGGGCGGAGAACTGAAGCTTTCTTT
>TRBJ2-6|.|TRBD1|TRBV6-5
CASRTGAGANVLTF
TGTGCCAGCAGAACAGGGGCTGGGGCCAACGTCCTGACTTTC
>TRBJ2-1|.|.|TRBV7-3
CASSLTSGVGNEQFF
TGTGCCAGCAGCTTAACGTCTGGAGTTGGCAATGAGCAGTTCTTC
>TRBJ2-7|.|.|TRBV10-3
CATEALGREQYF
TGTGCCACGGAGGCTTTAGGGAGAGAGCAGTACTTC
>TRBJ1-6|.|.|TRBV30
CAWSPFEFSNSPLHF
TGTGCCTGGAGCCCCTTTGAGTTCTCTAATTCACCCCTCCACTTT
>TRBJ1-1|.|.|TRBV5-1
CASSTRTENTEAFF
TGCGCCAGCAGCACGAGGACGGAAAACACTGAAGCTTTCTTT
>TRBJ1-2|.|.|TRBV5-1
CASSFSGGADYGYTF
TGCGCCAGCAGCTTTTCGGGGGGCGCGGACTATGGCTACACCTTC
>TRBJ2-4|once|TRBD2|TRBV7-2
CASSPGGYPGNIQYF
TGTGCCAGCAGCCCGGGGGGTTACCCAGGAAACATTCAGTACTTC
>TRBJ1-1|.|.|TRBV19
CASSILGANEAFF
TGTGCCAGTAGTATTTTAGGGGCTAATGAAGCTTTCTTT
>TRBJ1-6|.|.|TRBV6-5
CASSYSRSPLHF
TGTGCCAGCAGTTACTCTCGGTCACCCCTCCACTTT
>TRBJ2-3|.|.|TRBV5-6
CASSDLPDGGHGDTQYF
TGTGCCAGCAGCGATTTACCCGACGGGGGGCATGGAGATACGCAGTATTTT
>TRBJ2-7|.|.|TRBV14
CASSQLRSYEQYF
TGTGCCAGCAGCCAATTGCGCAGTTACGAGCAGTACTTC
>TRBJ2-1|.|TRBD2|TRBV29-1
CSVFAGGSSSYNEQFF
TGCAGCGTTTTCGCGGGGGGTTCTAGCTCCTACAATGAGCAGTTCTTC
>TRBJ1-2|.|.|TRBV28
CTSTRREFLDDGYTF
TGTACCAGCACGCGCAGGGAATTCCTAGATGATGGCTACACCTTC
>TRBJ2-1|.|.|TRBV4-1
CASSQETAGEQFF
TGCGCCAGCAGCCAAGAGACCGCCGGGGAGCAGTTCTTC
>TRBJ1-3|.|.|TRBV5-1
CASSQQSSGNTIYF
TGCGCCAGCAGCCAACAGAGCTCTGGAAACACCATATATTTT
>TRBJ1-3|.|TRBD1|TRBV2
CASSLDTGGAGNTIYF
TGTGCCAGCAGCCTAGATACAGGGGGCGCCGGAAACACCATATATTTT
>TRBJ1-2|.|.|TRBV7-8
CASSSIPRTVNYGYTF
TGTGCCAGCAGCTCCATTCCCCGGACAGTGAACTATGGCTACACCTTC
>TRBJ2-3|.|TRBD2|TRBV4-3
CASSQVYERETQYF
TGCGCCAGCAGCCAAGTCTATGAGCGGGAGACGCAGTATTTT
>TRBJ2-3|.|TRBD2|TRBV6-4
CASIGTSGWDTQYF
TGTGCCAGCATTGGGACTAGCGGTTGGGATACGCAGTATTTT
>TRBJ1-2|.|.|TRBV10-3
CAISEGGADNYGYTF
TGTGCCATCAGTGAGGGGGGAGCCGATAACTATGGCTACACCTTC
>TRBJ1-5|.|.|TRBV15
CATSREAGRLSNQPQHF
TGTGCCACCAGCAGAGAAGCAGGTAGACTGAGCAATCAGCCCCAGCATTTT
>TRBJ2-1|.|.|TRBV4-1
CASSQVRLMVYNEQFF
TGCGCCAGCAGCCAAGTGCGGCTAATGGTTTACAATGAGCAGTTCTTC
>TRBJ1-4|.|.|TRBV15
CASRTATNEKLFF
TGTGCCAGTAGGACAGCAACTAATGAAAAACTGTTTTTT
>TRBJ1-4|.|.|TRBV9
CASSVMGHGEKLFF
TGTGCCAGCAGCGTAATGGGACATGGCGAAAAACTGTTTTTT